This TCR beta chain emerged from a study of shared clonotypes between healthy human individuals. Study-level information: The people who gave samples were a couple of women and three men aged 18 to 49. Study results and caveats: Measured sharing among donors was expected to vary with sequencing depth.

The data were produced by immunoSEQ multiplex PCR, yet TCRdb's version contains in-frame clones alone and is incomplete. The data contain millions of clones, approximately 93% of them singletons. Investigators divided CD4+ cells into CD45RA+ naive and CD45RA-negative memory subsets. This clone has only one observation. Its cognate antigen is unknown. Germline lookup yields CDR1 SNHLY and CDR2 FYNNEI. The V end lost 9 bases, the J end lost 4 bases, and 9 bases lay between the germline ends. The CDR3 sequence is 11 residues long. The origin of this receptor is a man younger than 30 in good health. Some clones in this sample may be carry-over from other donors' samples. The V and J genes are TRBV2 and TRBJ1-2; the D is unclear. Source material: naive CD4+ T cells from PBMCs. Subset noted: CD45RA+ positively selected. The CDR3 DNA reads as TGTGCCAGAATGGGGATCTATGGCTACACCTTC. Translating gives CARMGIYGYTF.